Given below is one TCR beta chain in context. Contact with a PCR-confirmed or clinician-diagnosed COVID-19 case occurred within 2 weeks of entry. These data belong to a study of blood T cell repertoires in COVID-19. Across the study: Some COVID-19 samples were acute and others convalescent; all came from the United States, Italy and Spain.

Original methodology: Nucleated cell number was recorded as an estimate derived from reference gene primer amplification. The data were produced by immunoSEQ multiplex PCR, yet TCRdb's version contains in-frame clones alone and is incomplete. V and J calls and clone size are given by that table; D and trimming were obtained from the DNA. Of approximately 220,000 clones in the sample, about four fifths are singletons; the top ten hold 4.5% to 5%. This CDR3 has 16 amino acids. Trimming took off 5 bases at V and 4 bases at J, with 17 bases between the two ends. Germline V gene lookup returns CDR1 SGHTA and CDR2 FQGNSA.

This chain links TRBV7-2 with TRBJ2-2; D perhaps matches TRBD2 (5 bases). The specimen sequenced was PBMCs or T cells enriched from blood (not recorded which). This receptor was identified in a woman in her fifties or sixties who had been exposed to COVID-19. The CDR3 loop is CASSARTPRGTGELFF. The CDR3, as DNA: TGTGCCAGCAGCGCCAGGACTCCCCGGGGCACCGGGGAGCTGTTTTTT. The full variable domain, in which reference TRBV7-2 and TRBJ2-2 provide the parts outside the CDR3, is GAGVSQSPSNKVTEKGKDVELRCDPISGHTALYWYRQSLGQGLEFLIYFQGNSAPDKSGLPSDRFSAERTGGSVSTLTIQRTQQEDSAVYLCASSARTPRGTGELFFGEGSRLTVL.